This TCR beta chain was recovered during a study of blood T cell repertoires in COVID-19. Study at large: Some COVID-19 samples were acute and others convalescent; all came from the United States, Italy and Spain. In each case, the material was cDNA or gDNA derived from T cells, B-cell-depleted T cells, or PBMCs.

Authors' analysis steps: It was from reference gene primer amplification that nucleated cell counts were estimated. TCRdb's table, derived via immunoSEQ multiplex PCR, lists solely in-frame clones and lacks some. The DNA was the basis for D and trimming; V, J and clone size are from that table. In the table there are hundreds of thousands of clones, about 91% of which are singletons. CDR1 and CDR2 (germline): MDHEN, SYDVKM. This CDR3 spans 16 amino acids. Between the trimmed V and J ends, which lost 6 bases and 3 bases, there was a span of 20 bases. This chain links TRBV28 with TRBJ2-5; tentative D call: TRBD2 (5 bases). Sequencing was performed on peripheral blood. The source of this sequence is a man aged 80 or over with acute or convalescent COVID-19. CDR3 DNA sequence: TGTGCCAGCAGCCTGACTCCTGGACTGTCGGAAGAGACCCAGTACTTC. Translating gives CASSLTPGLSEETQYF.